These 26 T cell receptor beta chains came from one sample sequenced in a study of T cells in Graves' hyperthyroidism and ophthalmopathy. RNA transcripts served as the template for amplifying TCR beta CDR3 regions. HTBI primers were employed in a first-round RT-PCR of the TCR CDR3. TCRdb reprocessed the multiplex PCR reads via MiXCR and lists one record per CDR3 protein. The data hold fewer than 500,000 distinct CDR3 sequences, with approximately 13% observed a single time. The sample taken for sequencing was blood. The receptors shown here come from a man aged 30 to 45 with Graves' hyperthyroidism that later progressed to Graves' ophthalmopathy.

This clonotype was seen at least ten times. The rearrangement joins TRBV5-1 to TRBJ2-1; a weak D match, TRBD2 (5 bases). V lost 0 bases to trimming and J lost 5 bases, with 6 bases between them. The CDR3 totals 13 residues. CDR1 is SGHRS, CDR2 YFSETQ, per germline. Here the CDR3 DNA reads TGCGCCAGCAGCTTGGTCGGGGACAATGAGCAGTTCTTC. Its translation is CASSLVGDNEQFF.

This clonotype was seen only a few times. The CDR3 nucleotides are TGCGCCATGTCTCAGGGGGCGATGTACGAGCAGTACTTC. This gives the protein CAMSQGAMYEQYF. The chain carries TRBV10-2 and TRBJ2-7, with 8 bases fitting TRBD1. The J segment lost 4 bases and the V segment lost 10 bases, leaving 9 bases of the junction unmatched. The CDR3 length is 13 residues. Germline values: CDR1 WSHSY, CDR2 SAAADI.

In this sample, this clonotype turned up many times. V usage is TRBV3-1 and J usage is TRBJ2-7; D uncertain. The germline V gene encodes CDR1 LGHDT and CDR2 YNNKEL (reference sequence). The CDR3 is 14 residues long. The V gene lost 1 base and the J gene lost 0 bases, with 7 bases spanning the gap. The chain's CDR3 is CASSQATISYEQYF. DNA for the CDR3: TGTGCCAGCAGCCAAGCGACCATCTCCTACGAGCAGTACTTC.

The table lists this clonotype with many counts. The rearrangement links TRBV11-2 to TRBJ2-1; 15 bases match TRBD2. This CDR3 comprises 16 residues. Trimming took 3 bases from V and 9 from J; bases not matched to a gene: 6. CDR1 and CDR2 from the germline V gene are SGHAT and FQNNGV. The CDR3, as DNA: TGTGCCAGCAGCTTTAGCAGGACTAGCGGGGGGGGTGAGCAGTTCTTC. Translating it yields CASSFSRTSGGGEQFF. The full variable domain, with the rest looked up from reference TRBV11-2 and TRBJ2-1, is EAGVAQSPRYKIIEKRQSVAFWCNPISGHATLYWYQQILGQGPKLLIQFQNNGVVDDSQLPKDRFSAERLKGVDSTLKIQPAKLEDSAVYLCASSFSRTSGGGEQFFGPGTRLTVL.

Of note for this clonotype: This may come from a read error, since a much larger clone is one base off. It is likely a read error, because the conserved phenylalanine at the end of the CDR3 is missing. V usage is TRBV6-1 and J usage is TRBJ2-3, with a tentative D call TRBD2 (5 bases). Germline lookup yields CDR1 MNHNS and CDR2 SASEGT. The length of the CDR3 is 13 residues. V was shortened by 8 bases and J by 0 bases, with 9 bases between the two germline ends. CDR3 in amino acids: CASGGRSTDTQYS. The CDR3 nucleotides are TGTGCCAGCGGTGGGAGAAGCACAGATACGCAGTATTCT.

There are many counts of this clonotype. The gene calls are TRBV5-4 and TRBJ2-7; TRBD1 agrees at 7 bases. Per germline, CDR1 SGHNT and CDR2 YYREEE (reference sequence). The V and J ends lost 3 bases and 2 bases, in that order; junction bases with no gene match: 5. This CDR3 is built from 14 residues. Written as DNA, the CDR3 is TGTGCCAGCAGCTCACAGGGGAACCCCTACGAGCAGTACTTC. It yields the protein CASSSQGNPYEQYF.

This clonotype was counted many times. J is TRBJ2-7 and V is TRBV28; D is perhaps TRBD2 (6 bases). The V gene lost 6 bases and the J gene lost 7 bases, with 16 bases spanning the gap. The CDR3 has 13 amino acids. CDR1 and CDR2 from the germline V gene are MDHEN and SYDVKM. The CDR3 DNA sequence: TGTGCCAGCAGCCGGGACTCCGCTAAGGAGCAGTACTTC. Its translation: CASSRDSAKEQYF.

This clonotype was counted at least ten times. The J gene is TRBJ2-1, the V gene TRBV6-1, with TRBD2 matching over 10 bases. The germline gives CDR1 MNHNS, CDR2 SASEGT. The CDR3 has 15 residues. Trimming cost V 1 base and J 7 bases; bases outside gene matches: 4. CDR3 region: CASSEGRGLANEQFF. DNA of the CDR3: TGTGCCAGCAGTGAAGGGCGGGGACTAGCGAATGAGCAGTTCTTC.

This clonotype has at least ten counts. The chain couples TRBV11-2 to TRBJ1-4, with 7 bases matching TRBD1. V shed 2 bases, J shed 0 bases, and the junction held 6 bases outside the gene matches. Per germline, CDR1 SGHAT and CDR2 FQNNGV. The CDR3 consists of 17 residues. The CDR3: CASSLNRGVPTNEKLFF. The CDR3 DNA sequence: TGTGCCAGCAGCTTAAACAGGGGAGTACCAACTAATGAAAAACTGTTTTTT.

This clonotype occurred many times. The chain combines TRBV3-1 with TRBJ2-1, with D possibly matching TRBD1 (6 bases). Germline CDR1 is LGHDT and CDR2 is YNNKEL (reference sequence). V lost 4 bases and J lost 7, with 17 bases in between. There are 15 residues in the CDR3. The CDR3 sequence: CASSPVQGLNNEQFF. The CDR3 coding sequence is TGTGCCAGCAGCCCGGTCCAGGGGCTGAATAATGAGCAGTTCTTC.

V is TRBV27 and J is TRBJ1-2, with 7 bases aligning to TRBD1. V trimming: 6 bases; J trimming: 1 base; junction bases outside the gene matches: 8. The CDR3 is 15 residues long. Per the germline V gene, CDR1 is MNHEY and CDR2 is SMNVEV (reference sequence). For the CDR3, the DNA is TGTGCCAGCAGAAGCCAGGGGACAGTTAACTATGGCTACACCTTC. This encodes CASRSQGTVNYGYTF.

The rearrangement joins TRBV28 to TRBJ2-1; D not resolved. This CDR3 contains 13 residues. Germline-derived CDR1 and CDR2 are MDHEN and SYDVKM. Trimming took 3 bases from V and 5 from J, leaving 8 bases between them. The DNA of the CDR3 is TGTGCCAGCAGTTTTACGGCCCACAATGAGCAGTTCTTC. Translated, it gives CASSFTAHNEQFF. The full variable domain, with the rest looked up from reference TRBV28 and TRBJ2-1, is DVKVTQSSRYLVKRTGEKVFLECVQDMDHENMFWYRQDPGLGLRLIYFSYDVKMKEKGDIPEGYSVSREKKERFSLILESASTNQTSMYLCASSFTAHNEQFFGPGTRLTVL.

The chain links TRBV30 to TRBJ2-2, with no clear D. This CDR3 has 15 residues. Trimming left V 0 bases short and J 3 bases short, with 11 bases between. Germline V gives CDR1 GTSNPN, CDR2 SVGIG (reference sequence). This CDR3 is CAWSVAKRDTGELFF. In nucleotides, the CDR3 is TGTGCCTGGAGTGTAGCCAAACGGGACACCGGGGAGCTGTTTTTT.

As for this clonotype: A much larger clone sits a single nucleotide away, making a read error possible. V is TRBV7-9 and J is TRBJ2-7; 7 nucleotides align to TRBD1. With V trimmed by 5 bases and J by 0 bases, 13 bases remained unmatched. The CDR3 consists of 17 residues. CDR1 is SEHNR, CDR2 FQNEAQ, per germline (reference sequence). This CDR3 is CASSPLARGQGSYEQYF. In nucleotides, the CDR3 is TGTGCCAGCAGCCCACTCGCGAGGGGGCAGGGCTCCTACGAGCAGTACTTC.

This clonotype has at least ten counts. The chain couples TRBV7-6 to TRBJ2-3; no definite D call. The CDR3 is 13 residues long. In germline, CDR1 is SGHVS, CDR2 FNYEAQ. Trimming took 2 bases from V and 6 from J, leaving 9 bases between them. The CDR3 region is CASSLQFEDTQYF. The CDR3 region has the DNA TGTGCCAGCAGCTTACAGTTTGAGGATACGCAGTATTTT.

The genes are TRBV10-3 and TRBJ1-3; 8 bases are a match to TRBD1. Germline lookup yields CDR1 ENHRY and CDR2 SYGVKD. Losses at the gene ends were 7 bases for V and 8 bases for J; bases not matched to a gene: 10. The CDR3 is 14 residues long. The CDR3 sequence: CAITSGGQGHTIYF. The CDR3 coding sequence is TGTGCCATCACCTCAGGAGGACAGGGACACACCATATATTTT.

The table lists this clonotype with many counts. The gene calls are TRBV9 and TRBJ1-1, with D perhaps matching TRBD1 (5 bases). V was clipped by 3 bases and J by 2 bases, with 11 bases between them. Per germline, CDR1 SGDLS and CDR2 YYNGEE. The CDR3 is 14 residues long. CDR3 bases: TGTGCCAGCAGCGAGGAGGGGCTAAACACTGAAGCTTTCTTT. It specifies CASSEEGLNTEAFF. Full variable domain (rest looked up from reference TRBV9 and TRBJ1-1): DSGVTQTPKHLITATGQRVTLRCSPRSGDLSVYWYQQSLDQGLQFLIQYYNGEERAKGNILERFSAQQFPDLHSELNLSSLELGDSALYFCASSEEGLNTEAFFGQGTRLTVV.

This clonotype occurred many times. This chain uses TRBV18 with TRBJ1-3, with D perhaps TRBD1 (5 bases). With 3 bases removed from V and 2 bases from J, the gap between germline ends came to 8 bases. Germline V lookup: CDR1 KGHSH, CDR2 LQKENI. The CDR3 spans 14 residues. The CDR3 sequence is CASSPTAAGNTIYF. The CDR3, as DNA: TGTGCCAGCTCACCGACAGCGGCTGGAAACACCATATATTTT.

There are a few counts of this clonotype. This chain joins TRBV5-1 and TRBJ1-5, with TRBD1 identical over 8 bases. The CDR3 covers 17 residues. Trimming at V came to 0 bases and at J to 6 bases, leaving 11 bases not matched to a gene. CDR1 is SGHRS and CDR2 is YFSETQ in the germline V gene. The CDR3 protein is CASSLVWLQGEGQPQHF. Written as DNA, the CDR3 is TGCGCCAGCAGCTTGGTCTGGTTACAGGGGGAGGGTCAGCCCCAGCATTTT.

This clonotype has at least ten counts. V is TRBV19 and J is TRBJ1-5; possible D gene TRBD1, 5 bases. CDR1 and CDR2 (germline): LNHDA, SQIVND (reference sequence). The V gene lost 0 bases and the J gene lost 7 bases, with 10 bases spanning the gap. The CDR3 has 14 residues. The chain's CDR3 is CASSIEGRGQPQHF. The DNA of the CDR3 is TGTGCCAGTAGTATAGAGGGGCGTGGACAGCCCCAGCATTTT.

This clonotype was counted a few times. The gene calls are TRBV5-1 and TRBJ2-7; 7 bases align to TRBD2. The CDR3 extends over 13 amino acids. The germline gives CDR1 SGHRS, CDR2 YFSETQ. V was pared by 1 base and J by 7 bases, with 5 bases of the junction left unmatched. This CDR3 reads CASSLFTAGEQYF. Written as DNA, the CDR3 is TGCGCCAGCAGCTTGTTCACAGCGGGAGAGCAGTACTTC.

This clonotype occurred many times. V and J are TRBV12-3 or TRBV12-4 and TRBJ1-1, with a weak D call TRBD1 (5 bases). The CDR3 extends over 14 amino acids. V was pared by 6 bases and J by 4 bases, with 15 bases between. For the CDR3, the DNA is TGTGCCAGCAGGCCCGGGGGGTTGGGCACTGAAGCTTTCTTT. Protein: CASRPGGLGTEAFF.

The sample holds many counts of this clonotype. The V call is TRBV28, the J call TRBJ2-7, with D perhaps being TRBD1 or TRBD2 (5 bases each). The CDR3 has 14 residues. Germline V gives CDR1 MDHEN, CDR2 SYDVKM. Trimming took off 1 base at V and 5 bases at J, with 12 bases between the two ends. This CDR3 reads CASSLSSGTDEQYF. As DNA, the CDR3 is TGTGCCAGCAGTTTATCCTCGGGGACGGACGAGCAGTACTTC.

This clonotype was detected a few times. V usage is TRBV27 and J usage is TRBJ2-1, with 8 bases lining up with TRBD2. The ends lost 3 bases at V and 9 bases at J; junction bases unmatched: 7. The CDR3 loop spans 14 amino acids. Germline CDR1 is MNHEY and CDR2 is SMNVEV (reference sequence). The CDR3 DNA follows: TGTGCCAGCAGTTTGTCCGGGGGGGCGGTTGAGCAGTTCTTC. It yields the protein CASSLSGGAVEQFF.

This chain joins TRBV5-1 and TRBJ2-3, with D possibly called TRBD1 or TRBD2 (7 bases each). Trimming pared 1 base from V and 8 bases from J, leaving 11 bases between. The CDR3 extends over 13 amino acids. Germline CDR1 SGHRS, CDR2 YFSETQ. The DNA for the CDR3 is TGCGCCAGCAGCTTGACAGGGGAGGGTACGCAGTATTTT. It specifies CASSLTGEGTQYF.

This clonotype was seen at least ten times. The chain recombines TRBV12-3 or TRBV12-4 with TRBJ1-1; 8 positions match TRBD1. The CDR3 totals 13 residues. Germline trimming cut 3 bases from V and 6 bases from J; bases unmatched to any gene: 3. In DNA form, the CDR3 reads TGTGCCAGCAGTTTCGGCAGGGGGCCTGAAGCTTTCTTT. Residues: CASSFGRGPEAFF.